The rows below give T cell receptor beta chains drawn from one sample of a study of cytomegalovirus exposure and HLA in healthy donors. Repertoires were generated with immunoSEQ multiplex PCR, while TCRdb's copy carries only in-frame clones and drops some. This sample's table reports under 200,000 clones. Sequences were obtained from PBMCs. These TCRs come from a woman under 30 in good health and CMV-seropositive. CDR3s include the opening cysteine and the closing phenylalanine or tryptophan. The order of the fields is CDR3 length, V gene, J gene, D gene, CDR3 protein, CDR3 DNA. D genes are given only for firm matches.

CDR3 length: 14; V gene: TRBV6-1; J gene: TRBJ1-3; D gene: TRBD1; CDR3 protein: CASSERTGWDTIYF; CDR3 DNA: TGTGCCAGCAGTGAGAGGACAGGGTGGGACACCATATATTTT
CDR3 length: 16; V gene: TRBV10-3; J gene: TRBJ2-3; D gene: TRBD2; CDR3 protein: CAISEIAGGPTDTQYF; CDR3 DNA: TGTGCCATCAGTGAGATAGCGGGGGGTCCCACAGATACGCAGTATTTT
CDR3 length: 15; V gene: TRBV27; J gene: TRBJ1-2; D gene: -; CDR3 protein: CASSRWTNTNYGYTF; CDR3 DNA: TGTGCCAGCAGTAGATGGACAAATACTAACTATGGCTACACCTTC
CDR3 length: 13; V gene: TRBV18; J gene: TRBJ1-4; D gene: -; CDR3 protein: CASSRGGDEKLFF; CDR3 DNA: TGTGCCAGCTCACGAGGGGGTGATGAAAAACTGTTTTTT
CDR3 length: 15; V gene: TRBV7-3; J gene: TRBJ1-1; D gene: -; CDR3 protein: CASSLTGGSGTEAFF; CDR3 DNA: TGTGCCAGCAGCTTAACGGGGGGTAGTGGTACTGAAGCTTTCTTT
CDR3 length: 15; V gene: TRBV18; J gene: TRBJ1-5; D gene: -; CDR3 protein: CASSPVQDSNQPQHF; CDR3 DNA: TGTGCCAGCTCACCCGTACAGGATAGCAATCAGCCCCAGCATTTT
CDR3 length: 18; V gene: TRBV11-2; J gene: TRBJ2-7; D gene: TRBD1; CDR3 protein: CASSPVLRGQGLPYEQYF; CDR3 DNA: TGTGCCAGCAGCCCGGTCTTGCGAGGACAGGGGCTTCCCTACGAGCAGTACTTC
CDR3 length: 13; V gene: TRBV6-1; J gene: TRBJ1-2; D gene: TRBD1; CDR3 protein: CASRSTGGYGYTF; CDR3 DNA: TGTGCCAGCAGGTCAACAGGGGGCTATGGCTACACCTTC
CDR3 length: 17; V gene: TRBV5-3; J gene: TRBJ1-1; D gene: -; CDR3 protein: CARSLGRGPRLNTEAFF; CDR3 DNA: TGTGCCAGAAGCTTGGGCAGGGGCCCTCGTCTGAACACTGAAGCTTTCTTT
CDR3 length: 16; V gene: TRBV27; J gene: TRBJ2-1; D gene: TRBD2; CDR3 protein: CASSFLSGTVYNEQFF; CDR3 DNA: TGTGCCAGCAGTTTCCTTAGCGGGACCGTTTACAATGAGCAGTTCTTC
CDR3 length: 15; V gene: TRBV7-9; J gene: TRBJ2-5; D gene: TRBD1; CDR3 protein: CASSSRTGSAETQYF; CDR3 DNA: TGTGCCAGCAGCTCGCGGACAGGGAGTGCGGAGACCCAGTACTTC
CDR3 length: 15; V gene: TRBV2; J gene: TRBJ2-7; D gene: TRBD2; CDR3 protein: CASSEIAAGAYEQYF; CDR3 DNA: TGTGCCAGCAGTGAGATTGCAGCGGGGGCCTACGAGCAGTACTTC
CDR3 length: 15; V gene: TRBV6-1; J gene: TRBJ2-2; D gene: -; CDR3 protein: CASKGSRSSLGELFF; CDR3 DNA: TGTGCCAGCAAAGGCAGCAGGTCCAGTTTAGGGGAGCTGTTTTTT
CDR3 length: 16; V gene: TRBV5-1; J gene: TRBJ2-1; D gene: TRBD1; CDR3 protein: CASTPGGSSGYNEQFF; CDR3 DNA: TGCGCCAGCACCCCAGGGGGATCCTCGGGATACAATGAGCAGTTCTTC
CDR3 length: 14; V gene: TRBV7-8; J gene: TRBJ1-1; D gene: -; CDR3 protein: CASSLGGQLFEAFF; CDR3 DNA: TGTGCCAGCAGCTTAGGGGGGCAGTTGTTTGAAGCTTTCTTT
CDR3 length: 15; V gene: TRBV5-1; J gene: TRBJ2-1; D gene: -; CDR3 protein: CASSFEGVSYNEQFF; CDR3 DNA: TGCGCCAGCAGCTTCGAAGGGGTCTCCTACAATGAGCAGTTCTTC
CDR3 length: 15; V gene: TRBV9; J gene: TRBJ2-7; D gene: TRBD2; CDR3 protein: CASSPAAGGLREQYF; CDR3 DNA: TGTGCCAGCAGCCCAGCTGCGGGAGGTCTCCGGGAGCAGTACTTC
CDR3 length: 16; V gene: TRBV2; J gene: TRBJ2-1; D gene: TRBD2; CDR3 protein: CASSESTSGRYNEQFF; CDR3 DNA: TGTGCCAGCAGTGAATCAACTAGCGGCAGATACAATGAGCAGTTCTTC
CDR3 length: 17; V gene: TRBV15; J gene: TRBJ2-1; D gene: -; CDR3 protein: CATSRVRGGGEYNEQFF; CDR3 DNA: TGTGCCACCAGCAGAGTACGGGGCGGGGGCGAATACAATGAGCAGTTCTTC
CDR3 length: 11; V gene: TRBV19; J gene: TRBJ2-3; D gene: -; CDR3 protein: CASSPGTLQYF; CDR3 DNA: TGTGCCAGTAGTCCCGGGACATTACAGTATTTT
CDR3 length: 15; V gene: TRBV7-9; J gene: TRBJ1-1; D gene: -; CDR3 protein: CASSLQGINRAEAFF; CDR3 DNA: TGTGCCAGCAGCTTACAGGGGATCAACCGGGCTGAAGCTTTCTTT
CDR3 length: 17; V gene: TRBV18; J gene: TRBJ1-3; D gene: -; CDR3 protein: CASSPPGQTISGNTIYF; CDR3 DNA: TGTGCCAGCTCACCCCCCGGACAGACGATCTCTGGAAACACCATATATTTT
CDR3 length: 13; V gene: TRBV10-3; J gene: TRBJ2-4; D gene: -; CDR3 protein: CAISTSSKNIQYF; CDR3 DNA: TGTGCCATCAGTACCAGTTCCAAAAACATTCAGTACTTC
CDR3 length: 14; V gene: TRBV19; J gene: TRBJ2-2; D gene: -; CDR3 protein: CASRDYMNTGELFF; CDR3 DNA: TGTGCCAGCCGGGATTATATGAACACCGGGGAGCTGTTTTTT
CDR3 length: 15; V gene: TRBV6-6; J gene: TRBJ1-5; D gene: TRBD1; CDR3 protein: CASSLQGDPNQPQHF; CDR3 DNA: TGTGCCAGCAGTCTCCAGGGGGACCCAAATCAGCCCCAGCATTTT
CDR3 length: 14; V gene: TRBV2; J gene: TRBJ1-5; D gene: TRBD1; CDR3 protein: CASSDTGGVQPQHF; CDR3 DNA: TGTGCCAGCAGTGATACAGGGGGGGTTCAGCCCCAGCATTTT
CDR3 length: 14; V gene: TRBV10-2; J gene: TRBJ2-1; D gene: -; CDR3 protein: CASSGQRSYNEQFF; CDR3 DNA: TGCGCCAGCAGTGGCCAGCGGTCCTACAATGAGCAGTTCTTC
CDR3 length: 14; V gene: TRBV5-1; J gene: TRBJ2-5; D gene: TRBD2; CDR3 protein: CASSAGDPLETQYF; CDR3 DNA: TGCGCCAGCAGCGCGGGAGATCCCTTAGAGACCCAGTACTTC
CDR3 length: 16; V gene: TRBV18; J gene: TRBJ2-1; D gene: TRBD2; CDR3 protein: CASSPQLAGAHNEQFF; CDR3 DNA: TGTGCCAGCTCACCTCAGCTAGCGGGAGCCCACAATGAGCAGTTCTTC
CDR3 length: 17; V gene: TRBV4-2; J gene: TRBJ2-1; D gene: -; CDR3 protein: CASSQDESSSSYNEQFF; CDR3 DNA: TGTGCCAGCAGCCAAGACGAAAGTTCTAGCTCCTACAATGAGCAGTTCTTC
CDR3 length: 15; V gene: TRBV4-2; J gene: TRBJ1-2; D gene: -; CDR3 protein: CASSPDGQPDSGYTF; CDR3 DNA: TGTGCCAGCAGCCCAGACGGGCAGCCGGACTCCGGCTACACCTTC
CDR3 length: 14; V gene: TRBV19; J gene: TRBJ1-6; D gene: -; CDR3 protein: CASSGDGDNSPLHF; CDR3 DNA: TGTGCCAGTAGCGGAGACGGAGATAATTCACCCCTCCACTTT
CDR3 length: 14; V gene: TRBV14; J gene: TRBJ1-1; D gene: TRBD1; CDR3 protein: CASSRTLRGTEAFF; CDR3 DNA: TGTGCCAGCAGCCGAACCCTCAGGGGGACTGAAGCTTTCTTT
CDR3 length: 13; V gene: TRBV11-3; J gene: TRBJ2-5; D gene: -; CDR3 protein: CASSPGLGETQYF; CDR3 DNA: TGTGCCAGCAGCCCGGGACTGGGAGAGACCCAGTACTTC
CDR3 length: 16; V gene: TRBV19; J gene: TRBJ1-5; D gene: TRBD1; CDR3 protein: CASSRASTGGQQPQHF; CDR3 DNA: TGTGCCAGTAGCCGCGCTTCGACAGGGGGGCAGCAGCCCCAGCATTTT
CDR3 length: 19; V gene: TRBV7-9; J gene: TRBJ2-1; D gene: TRBD2; CDR3 protein: CASSLGSSGGAGPYNEQFF; CDR3 DNA: TGTGCCAGCAGCTTAGGTTCTAGCGGGGGGGCAGGGCCCTACAATGAGCAGTTCTTC
CDR3 length: 15; V gene: TRBV4-3; J gene: TRBJ1-2; D gene: -; CDR3 protein: CASSQGSGGFYGYTF; CDR3 DNA: TGCGCCAGCAGCCAGGGCTCCGGAGGGTTCTATGGCTACACCTTC
CDR3 length: 12; V gene: TRBV19; J gene: TRBJ2-1; D gene: -; CDR3 protein: CASSSGLTEQFF; CDR3 DNA: TGTGCCAGTAGTTCGGGACTGACCGAGCAGTTCTTC
CDR3 length: 17; V gene: TRBV7-9; J gene: TRBJ2-5; D gene: -; CDR3 protein: CASSLGGGSGARETQYF; CDR3 DNA: TGTGCCAGCAGCTTAGGGGGAGGGTCAGGGGCACGAGAGACCCAGTACTTC
CDR3 length: 15; V gene: TRBV10-3; J gene: TRBJ2-1; D gene: TRBD2; CDR3 protein: CAIRSTSGSHNEQFF; CDR3 DNA: TGTGCCATCAGATCGACTAGCGGGAGCCACAATGAGCAGTTCTTC
CDR3 length: 13; V gene: TRBV18; J gene: TRBJ2-2; D gene: -; CDR3 protein: CASSPREVGELFF; CDR3 DNA: TGTGCCAGCTCACCACGGGAGGTCGGGGAGCTGTTTTTT
CDR3 length: 14; V gene: TRBV2; J gene: TRBJ1-5; D gene: -; CDR3 protein: CASADSYSNQPQHF; CDR3 DNA: TGTGCCAGCGCAGACAGTTATAGCAATCAGCCCCAGCATTTT
CDR3 length: 14; V gene: TRBV9; J gene: TRBJ2-7; D gene: -; CDR3 protein: CASSVDVAMSEQYF; CDR3 DNA: TGTGCCAGCAGCGTAGATGTCGCAATGAGCGAGCAGTACTTC
CDR3 length: 15; V gene: TRBV6-5; J gene: TRBJ2-1; D gene: -; CDR3 protein: CASRKLGAGEVEQFF; CDR3 DNA: TGTGCCAGCAGAAAACTGGGGGCGGGAGAGGTTGAGCAGTTCTTC
CDR3 length: 14; V gene: TRBV6-1; J gene: TRBJ1-5; D gene: -; CDR3 protein: CASSEGEGTRPQHF; CDR3 DNA: TGTGCCAGCAGTGAAGGGGAGGGAACGAGGCCCCAGCATTTT
CDR3 length: 15; V gene: TRBV2; J gene: TRBJ1-2; D gene: -; CDR3 protein: CASKPLVSGAYGYTF; CDR3 DNA: TGTGCCAGCAAGCCCCTTGTGAGCGGGGCCTATGGCTACACCTTC
CDR3 length: 16; V gene: TRBV7-8; J gene: TRBJ1-4; D gene: TRBD1; CDR3 protein: CASSLGTGGAGEKLFF; CDR3 DNA: TGTGCCAGCAGCTTAGGGACAGGGGGCGCCGGTGAAAAACTGTTTTTT
CDR3 length: 17; V gene: TRBV4-1; J gene: TRBJ1-2; D gene: -; CDR3 protein: CASSQDRDKAILYGYTF; CDR3 DNA: TGCGCCAGCAGCCAAGACCGGGACAAGGCCATACTCTATGGCTACACCTTC
CDR3 length: 16; V gene: TRBV7-7; J gene: TRBJ1-3; D gene: -; CDR3 protein: CASSLEGRSSGNTIYF; CDR3 DNA: TGTGCCAGCAGCTTAGAGGGGCGAAGTTCCGGAAACACCATATATTTT
CDR3 length: 14; V gene: TRBV5-1; J gene: TRBJ2-7; D gene: TRBD1; CDR3 protein: CASRRQGLTYEQYF; CDR3 DNA: TGCGCCAGCAGACGACAGGGGTTGACCTACGAGCAGTACTTC
CDR3 length: 13; V gene: TRBV28; J gene: TRBJ1-5; D gene: -; CDR3 protein: CASRMTKNQPQHF; CDR3 DNA: TGTGCCAGCAGGATGACAAAAAATCAGCCCCAGCATTTT